One T cell receptor beta chain is described in this entry. Its antigen is still unknown. V gave up 0 bases and J gave up 3 bases; unmatched junction bases: 3. The germline V gene encodes CDR1 SGHAT and CDR2 FQNNGV. This CDR3 spans 15 amino acids. The sample is drawn from a study of T-cell memory formation after mild COVID-19. Study-wide background: Largely, TCR clusters stayed within a single donor. Whole-study results and caveats: Cross-reactive memory apparently joined, as some responding clones appeared in pre-infection memory.

It was 5'RACE with constant-segment primers that produced the TCR alpha and TCR beta cDNA libraries, which carried sample barcodes and UMIs. One entry per CDR3 protein results from TCRdb running MiXCR on the 5' RACE reads. The sample shows about 560,000 distinct CDR3 sequences, 17% of them seen only once. The specimen was PBMCs or a T cell subset sorted from them (not recorded which). The chain is built from TRBV11-2 and TRBJ1-2; 8 bases fit TRBD1. The sequence came from an adult woman who had mild COVID-19 (a few samples of this study predate the infection). Cell type and time point are not known. CDR3 coding DNA: TGTGCCAGCAGCTTAGAGGCAGGGGGCCACTATGGCTACACCTTC. This translates into CASSLEAGGHYGYTF.